A selection of T cell receptor beta chains follows, all from one sample in a study of CD8 T cells in ankylosing spondylitis. TCRdb itself ran the 5' RACE reads through MiXCR, one entry per CDR3 protein. Of fewer than 250,000 distinct CDR3 sequences in the sample, 10% were seen once. Sequencing used blood, either unsorted or a sorted T cell fraction (not recorded which). These receptors all stem from a male donor with ankylosing spondylitis or in good health (not recorded which). Each CDR3 is given with its conserved first and last residue. The D gene is left open where the match is weak. The size entry is marked missing in some rows and otherwise reads once, few, many or a size class.

cdr3_aa: CASSPQGGHGYTF
cdr3_nt: TGTGCCAGCAGTCCCCAGGGGGGCCATGGCTACACCTTC
d_call: TRBD1
v_call: TRBV6-1
clone_size: NA
j_call: TRBJ1-2

cdr3_aa: CATSHPGQAAINEQFF
cdr3_nt: TGTGCCACCAGTCATCCGGGACAGGCCGCCATCAATGAGCAGTTCTTC
d_call: TRBD1
v_call: TRBV15
clone_size: few
j_call: TRBJ2-1

cdr3_aa: CASSQNSMIGETQYF
cdr3_nt: TGTGCCAGCAGCCAAAACAGCATGATCGGAGAGACCCAGTACTTC
d_call: NA
v_call: TRBV3-1
clone_size: NA
j_call: TRBJ2-5

cdr3_aa: CASRPNNQPQHF
cdr3_nt: TGTGCCAGCAGACCTAACAATCAGCCCCAGCATTTT
d_call: NA
v_call: TRBV6-6
clone_size: many
j_call: TRBJ1-5

cdr3_aa: CASTRDSPNTGELFF
cdr3_nt: TGTGCCAGCACCCGGGACAGCCCGAACACCGGGGAGCTGTTTTTT
d_call: TRBD1
v_call: TRBV25-1
clone_size: NA
j_call: TRBJ2-2

cdr3_aa: CASSRDRDGGYTF
cdr3_nt: TGTGCCAGCAGCCGGGACAGGGACGGTGGCTACACCTTC
d_call: TRBD1
v_call: TRBV12-3/TRBV12-4
clone_size: many
j_call: TRBJ1-2

cdr3_aa: CASSSYRVRLTDTQYF
cdr3_nt: TGTGCCAGCAGCTCTTACAGGGTTCGGCTCACAGATACGCAGTATTTT
d_call: NA
v_call: TRBV5-6
clone_size: many
j_call: TRBJ2-3

cdr3_aa: CASSVVGAAGANVLTF
cdr3_nt: TGTGCCAGCAGCGTAGTGGGGGCGGCTGGGGCCAACGTCCTGACTTTC
d_call: NA
v_call: TRBV9
clone_size: many
j_call: TRBJ2-6

cdr3_aa: CASSRGQASSTDTQYF
cdr3_nt: TGTGCCAGCAGCAGGGGACAGGCGTCTAGCACAGATACGCAGTATTTT
d_call: TRBD1
v_call: TRBV7-8
clone_size: few
j_call: TRBJ2-3

cdr3_aa: CASSFRPQETQYF
cdr3_nt: TGTGCCAGCAGCTTTCGGCCGCAAGAGACCCAGTACTTC
d_call: NA
v_call: TRBV7-3
clone_size: many
j_call: TRBJ2-5

cdr3_aa: CASSSTDQETQYF
cdr3_nt: TGTGCCAGCAGTTCAACGGACCAAGAGACCCAGTACTTC
d_call: NA
v_call: TRBV27
clone_size: many
j_call: TRBJ2-5

cdr3_aa: CSTIEGGGRVTQYF
cdr3_nt: TGCAGTACTATCGAAGGGGGGGGGAGAGTTACGCAGTATTTT
d_call: NA
v_call: TRBV20-1
clone_size: NA
j_call: TRBJ2-3

cdr3_aa: CATSDREPSSYNEQFF
cdr3_nt: TGTGCCACCAGTGATCGTGAGCCTAGCTCCTACAATGAGCAGTTCTTC
d_call: NA
v_call: TRBV24-1
clone_size: many
j_call: TRBJ2-1

cdr3_aa: CASSGTDSNSPLHF
cdr3_nt: TGTGCCAGCAGCGGGACAGACTCTAATTCACCCCTCCACTTT
d_call: TRBD1
v_call: TRBV12-3/TRBV12-4
clone_size: NA
j_call: TRBJ1-6

cdr3_aa: CASSRGGASSYEQYF
cdr3_nt: TGTGCCAGCAGCCGCGGAGGGGCTAGCTCCTACGAGCAGTACTTC
d_call: NA
v_call: TRBV3-1
clone_size: few
j_call: TRBJ2-7

cdr3_aa: CASSPNGGRSLDTQYF
cdr3_nt: TGTGCCAGCAGTCCCAACGGGGGAAGAAGTTTGGATACGCAGTATTTT
d_call: NA
v_call: TRBV12-3/TRBV12-4
clone_size: many
j_call: TRBJ2-3

cdr3_aa: CATSDHAGGLGNEQFF
cdr3_nt: TGTGCCACCAGTGACCACGCGGGGGGGCTTGGGAATGAGCAGTTCTTC
d_call: TRBD2
v_call: TRBV24-1
clone_size: NA
j_call: TRBJ2-1

cdr3_aa: CASSFWSRGYNEQFF
cdr3_nt: TGTGCCAGCAGTTTTTGGTCGCGGGGGTACAATGAGCAGTTCTTC
d_call: TRBD2
v_call: TRBV28
clone_size: NA
j_call: TRBJ2-1

cdr3_aa: CSARGSINGEAFF
cdr3_nt: TGCAGTGCTAGAGGGAGTATTAATGGGGAAGCTTTCTTT
d_call: NA
v_call: TRBV20-1
clone_size: many
j_call: TRBJ1-1

cdr3_aa: CASSIGLAGGSTDTQYF
cdr3_nt: TGCGCCAGCAGCATCGGACTAGCGGGGGGGTCAACAGATACGCAGTATTTT
d_call: TRBD2
v_call: TRBV5-1
clone_size: few
j_call: TRBJ2-3

cdr3_aa: CSVGDEQFF
cdr3_nt: TGCAGCGTTGGCGATGAGCAGTTCTTC
d_call: NA
v_call: TRBV29-1
clone_size: few
j_call: TRBJ2-1

cdr3_aa: CASSLVSSGGSTDTQYF
cdr3_nt: TGTGCCAGCAGTTTAGTTTCCAGCGGGGGAAGCACAGATACGCAGTATTTT
d_call: TRBD2
v_call: TRBV12-3/TRBV12-4
clone_size: many
j_call: TRBJ2-3

cdr3_aa: CASSLFGGSYEQYF
cdr3_nt: TGCGCCAGCAGCTTGTTTGGCGGCTCCTACGAGCAGTACTTC
d_call: NA
v_call: TRBV5-1
clone_size: many
j_call: TRBJ2-7

cdr3_aa: CASSLVSVNSPLHF
cdr3_nt: TGCGCCAGCAGCTTGGTATCAGTAAATTCACCCCTCCACTTT
d_call: NA
v_call: TRBV5-1
clone_size: many
j_call: TRBJ1-6

cdr3_aa: CASSRTSQGSHYGYTF
cdr3_nt: TGTGCCAGCAGTCGAACTTCCCAGGGATCTCACTATGGCTACACCTTC
d_call: NA
v_call: TRBV27
clone_size: NA
j_call: TRBJ1-2

cdr3_aa: CSARRGSTRTYGYTF
cdr3_nt: TGCAGTGCCCGTCGAGGCAGCACACGAACATATGGCTACACCTTC
d_call: NA
v_call: TRBV20-1
clone_size: few
j_call: TRBJ1-2

cdr3_aa: CASSKSPGPVEDEQFF
cdr3_nt: TGTGCCAGCAGCAAATCCCCGGGGCCGGTCGAAGATGAGCAGTTCTTC
d_call: NA
v_call: TRBV21-1
clone_size: many
j_call: TRBJ2-1